The 12 T cell receptor beta chains listed next were all sequenced from one sample in a study of T cell repertoires in cytomegalovirus infection. Each CDR3 protein is one row after TCRdb ran MiXCR on the reads. This sample has under 850,000 distinct CDR3 sequences; 35% occur once, and the top ten carry roughly 2.8%. The sequencing sample was made of PBMCs. These receptor sequences come from a human donor in good health (CMV status not recorded). Some clones in this sample may be carry-over from other donors' samples.

Here the CDR3 DNA reads TGTGCCAGCAGCCCTGGGACTAGCGGGGGTGAAGAGACCCAGTACTTC. As protein: CASSPGTSGGEETQYF. The chain combines TRBV4-2 with TRBJ2-5; 14 nucleotides align to TRBD2. The CDR3 consists of 16 residues. Trimming cost V 4 bases and J 3 bases; bases outside gene matches: 4. Germline V gene sequence: CDR1 LGHNA, CDR2 YNFKEQ.

The chain is built from TRBV28 and TRBJ2-7; D perhaps matches TRBD1 (5 bases). Germline CDR1 MDHEN, CDR2 SYDVKM. Trimming left V 7 bases short and J 6 bases short, with 19 bases between. CDR3 length: 14 amino acids. The CDR3 DNA reads TGTGCCAGCATGTGCAGGGCCGTAGGAGTCGAGCAGTACTTC. Protein product: CASMCRAVGVEQYF.

The chain joins TRBV15 to TRBJ1-1, with 9 bases matching TRBD1. V was pared by 2 bases and J by 11 bases, with 9 bases of the junction left unmatched. Germline V CDR1 and CDR2: LNHNV, YYDKDF (reference sequence). The CDR3 is 14 residues long. As DNA, the CDR3 is TGTGCCACCAGCAGACACCACAGGGGGCTGGGTGCTTTCTTT. This codes for CATSRHHRGLGAFF.

This chain uses TRBV5-4 with TRBJ2-3, with 8 bases fitting TRBD1. The ends lost 10 bases at V and 0 bases at J; junction bases unmatched: 7. From germline, CDR1 is SGHNT and CDR2 YYREEE (reference sequence). The CDR3 length is 14 residues. The CDR3 is CADGGQDSTDTQYF. The CDR3 DNA reads as TGTGCCGATGGGGGACAGGACAGCACAGATACGCAGTATTTT.

V and J are TRBV29-1 and TRBJ2-3, with D perhaps given as TRBD1 or TRBD2 (5 bases each). The CDR3 contains 15 residues. V lost 6 bases and J lost 6, with 22 bases in between. CDR1 SQVTM and CDR2 ANQGSEA come from the germline V gene. CDR3 nucleotides: TGCAGCGTGTACCGACCGGGACCGGCAGGGGATACGCAGTATTTT. Translation gives CSVYRPGPAGDTQYF.

This clonotype was recorded many times. Written as DNA, the CDR3 is TGTGCCAGCAGCTCGGACCCTGGGGCTAATGAAAAACTGTTTTTT. The encoded protein is CASSSDPGANEKLFF. This chain links TRBV7-2 with TRBJ1-4; D uncertain. Germline CDR1 SGHTA, CDR2 FQGNSA. The CDR3 length is 15 residues. Trimming removed 4 bases from V and 3 bases from J, with 12 bases in between.

The chain couples TRBV4-1 to TRBJ1-1, with D unclear. CDR3 length: 15 residues. With 0 bases removed from V and 10 bases from J, the gap between germline ends came to 18 bases. Germline CDR1 MGHRA, CDR2 YSYEKL. The DNA of the CDR3 is TGCGCCAGCAGCCAAGATTTCCCCGTAGAGATCGGAGCTTTCTTT. Protein product: CASSQDFPVEIGAFF.

This clonotype was detected only once. This clone may be a read error of a much larger clone one base away. The chain uses TRBV7-8 and TRBJ1-1; tentative D call: TRBD1 (6 bases). The CDR3 covers 14 residues. Germline V gene sequence: CDR1 SGHVS, CDR2 FQNEAQ. The ends were cut back, 7 bases at V and 10 bases at J, with 22 bases in the middle. The CDR3 DNA follows: TGTGCCAGCATCTCAGAAGGGGAGGGGGGGGGAGCTTTCTTT. Amino acids: CASISEGEGGGAFF.

The genes are TRBV5-5 and TRBJ1-2; D may be TRBD1 (6 bases). This CDR3 spans 16 amino acids. Trimming removed 4 bases at V and 6 bases at J, with 22 bases between. Germline V gives CDR1 SGHKS, CDR2 YYEKEE (reference sequence). Here the CDR3 DNA reads TGTGCCAGCAGCGTAAAGACCGGGACAACAGGGCATGGCTACACCTTC. Its protein is CASSVKTGTTGHGYTF.

This clonotype was detected only a few times. The rearrangement uses TRBV27 and TRBJ1-2; D remains unclear. The germline V gene has CDR1 MNHEY and CDR2 SMNVEV (reference sequence). V was pared by 8 bases and J by 3 bases, with 10 bases between. There are 12 residues in the CDR3. CDR3 protein: CASRAGYYGYTF. In DNA form, the CDR3 reads TGTGCCAGCCGAGCGGGGTACTATGGCTACACCTTC.

This sequence joins TRBV6-8 and TRBJ2-1, with D perhaps TRBD1 (5 bases). Per germline, CDR1 MNHGY and CDR2 SAAAGT. V was pared by 0 bases and J by 2 bases, with 14 bases between. The CDR3 consists of 17 residues. The CDR3 bases are TGTGCCAGCAGTTACTCCTCCGTAGGGGAACCCTACAATGAGCAGTTCTTC. Its protein is CASSYSSVGEPYNEQFF.

The chain employs TRBV4-1 and TRBJ1-5, with D hard to call. The V end lost 4 bases, the J end lost 2 bases, and 15 bases lay between the germline ends. CDR1 is MGHRA, CDR2 YSYEKL, per germline. This CDR3 is 16 amino acids long. The CDR3 sequence: CASSPHFEGGNQPQHF. The CDR3 nucleotides read TGCGCCAGCAGCCCCCATTTCGAGGGTGGCAATCAGCCCCAGCATTTT.